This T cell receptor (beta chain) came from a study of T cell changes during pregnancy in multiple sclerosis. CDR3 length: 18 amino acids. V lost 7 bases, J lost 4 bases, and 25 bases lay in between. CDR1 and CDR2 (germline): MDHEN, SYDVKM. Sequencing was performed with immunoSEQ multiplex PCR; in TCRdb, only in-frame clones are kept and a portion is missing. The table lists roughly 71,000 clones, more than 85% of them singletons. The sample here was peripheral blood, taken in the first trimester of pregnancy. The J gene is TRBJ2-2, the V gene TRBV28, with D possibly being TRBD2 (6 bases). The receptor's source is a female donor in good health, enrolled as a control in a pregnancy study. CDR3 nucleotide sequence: TGTGCCAGCAAAGGGTCAGTACGGCCTCGGGGGAGCACCGGGGAGCTGTTTTTT. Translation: CASKGSVRPRGSTGELFF.